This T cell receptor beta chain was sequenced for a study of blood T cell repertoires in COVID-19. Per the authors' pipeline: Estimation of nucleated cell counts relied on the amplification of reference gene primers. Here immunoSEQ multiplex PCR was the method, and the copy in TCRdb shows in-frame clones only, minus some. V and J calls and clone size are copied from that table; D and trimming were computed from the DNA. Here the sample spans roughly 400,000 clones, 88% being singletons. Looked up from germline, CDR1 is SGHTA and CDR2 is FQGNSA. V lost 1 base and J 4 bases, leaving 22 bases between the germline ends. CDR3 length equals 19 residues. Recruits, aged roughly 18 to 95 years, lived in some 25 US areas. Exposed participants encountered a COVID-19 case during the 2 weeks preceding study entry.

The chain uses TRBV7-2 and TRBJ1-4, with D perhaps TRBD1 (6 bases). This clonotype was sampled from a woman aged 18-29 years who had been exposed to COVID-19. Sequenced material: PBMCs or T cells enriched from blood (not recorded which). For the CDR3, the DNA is TGTGCCAGCAGCTTAGTTGCCTACAGGGTGTCAACTGGTAATGAAAAACTGTTTTTT. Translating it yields CASSLVAYRVSTGNEKLFF.